This T cell receptor (beta chain) was found in a study of cytomegalovirus exposure and HLA in healthy donors. General study findings and limits: A later analysis linked a missense DCLRE1C variant to TCR beta V- and J-gene trimming. A later analysis revealed that TCR association rates differed between HLA loci, peaking at DRB1 and bottoming out at HLA-C. Being indistinguishable, some V segments were excluded, TRBV6-2 and TRBV6-3 among them. Rarity characterized most TCR sequences, yet some public TCRs appeared in many donors.

To note about this clone: What it binds is not known.

The length of the CDR3 is 15 residues. Germline V gene data show CDR1 as SGHRS and CDR2 as YFSETQ. V shed 4 bases, J shed 1 base, and the junction held 4 bases outside the gene matches. The PCR was carried out with 60 Vbeta primers and 13 Jbeta primers. The method was immunoSEQ multiplex PCR; TCRdb's version includes in-frame clones alone and lacks a portion of them. The sample lists about 200,000 clones, about two thirds occurring once. The sequence was collected from a man aged 40-49 years in good health and CMV-seropositive. This sequence joins TRBV5-1 and TRBJ2-5, with 10 bases that match TRBD1. Sequenced input: PBMCs. The CDR3 here is CASSPGQGFQETQYF. Written as DNA, the CDR3 is TGCGCCAGCAGCCCGGGACAGGGGTTCCAAGAGACCCAGTACTTC.